A single sample is the source of the 11 T cell receptor beta chains below, sequenced in a study of cytotoxic CD8 clonotypes in ibrutinib-treated CLL. Measured with immunoSEQ multiplex PCR; TCRdb has only the in-frame clones, and not every one. The sample shows 250,000 to 350,000 clones, 70% to 80% of them seen only once. Sequenced material: PBMCs, taken at disease progression, from a patient treated with ibrutinib. The receptors were sampled from a human donor with chronic lymphocytic leukemia.

The rearrangement uses TRBV7-9 and TRBJ2-7; 7 nucleotides match TRBD1. Germline CDR1 and CDR2: SEHNR and FQNEAQ (reference sequence). The junction had 16 bases not matched to a gene; V was cut back by 3 bases and J by 11 bases. CDR3 length: 15 residues. CDR3 in DNA: TGTGCCAGCAGCTTTGCAATGTCCAGGGGGTCCCAAGAGTACTTC. It is translated as CASSFAMSRGSQEYF.

The chain couples TRBV29-1 to TRBJ2-5, with D possibly called TRBD1 or TRBD2 (5 bases each). Germline V gene sequence: CDR1 SQVTM, CDR2 ANQGSEA. CDR3 length equals 12 residues. Trimming left V 5 bases short and J 5 bases short, with 12 bases between. In nucleotides, the CDR3 is TGCAGCGTTCGCAGGGAGAGGGAGACCCAGTACTTC. It is translated as CSVRRERETQYF.

This chain links TRBV7-9 with TRBJ2-1, with 8 nucleotides matching TRBD1. The CDR3 has 15 amino acids. Germline V gene data show CDR1 as SEHNR and CDR2 as FQNEAQ (reference sequence). Unmatched junction bases numbered 6, after V lost 5 bases and J lost 3 bases. The CDR3: CASSRPTGDYNEQFF. The CDR3 bases are TGTGCCAGCAGCCGGCCGACAGGGGACTACAATGAGCAGTTCTTC.

This clone appeared once. The chain is built from TRBV7-2 and TRBJ2-5; TRBD1 aligns across 9 bases. The CDR3 spans 15 residues. The V gene end was trimmed by 5 bases and the J gene end by 5 bases; junction bases not matched to a gene: 9. CDR1 and CDR2 from the germline V gene are SGHTA and FQGNSA. Here the CDR3 DNA reads TGTGCCAGCAGCCAAGGGGGACAGGGTGTGGAGACCCAGTACTTC. Translation: CASSQGGQGVETQYF.

V usage is TRBV7-6 and J usage is TRBJ2-5, with D perhaps TRBD2 (6 bases). CDR3 length: 16 residues. Trimming left V 1 base short and J 5 bases short, with 17 bases between. Germline CDR1 SGHVS, CDR2 FNYEAQ. CDR3 DNA: TGTGCCAGCAGCTTAGGTCTCGGGGGAGGTGGGGAGACCCAGTACTTC. It yields the protein CASSLGLGGGGETQYF.

This clone is a singleton in its sample. The chain uses TRBV2 and TRBJ2-1, with a tentative D call TRBD1 (7 bases). This CDR3 spans 14 amino acids. The V end lost 8 bases, the J end lost 3 bases, and 14 bases lay between the germline ends. The germline gives CDR1 SNHLY, CDR2 FYNNEI. CDR3: CASSRDRIYNEQFF. CDR3 coding DNA: TGTGCCAGCTCGCGGGACAGAATCTACAATGAGCAGTTCTTC.

CDR3 sequence (DNA): TGCAGCGTTGAAGGCTTAAGGACTAGCGGGTTCCTAAACAATGAGCAGTTCTTC. Amino acids: CSVEGLRTSGFLNNEQFF. The genes are TRBV29-1 and TRBJ2-1; 11 bases agree with TRBD2. Unmatched junction bases numbered 13, after V lost 1 base and J lost 5 bases. The CDR3 contains 18 residues. CDR1 and CDR2 (germline): SQVTM, ANQGSEA.

There are a few counts of this clone. V is TRBV21-1 and J is TRBJ1-2. TRBV21-1 is assigned pseudogene status. The CDR3 covers 14 residues. The DNA for the CDR3 is TGTGCCAGCAGCAAAGCGGCCGGGACCTATGGCTACACCTTC. Its translation is CASSKAAGTYGYTF.

The genes are TRBV10-3 and TRBJ2-1; D is tentatively TRBD1 or TRBD2 (6 bases each). The V gene's germline CDR1 is ENHRY and CDR2 SYGVKD. V lost 7 bases to trimming and J lost 6 bases, with 7 bases between them. CDR3 length: 11 residues. Here the CDR3 DNA reads TGTGCCATCAAGGGGGGCAATGAGCAGTTCTTC. It codes for CAIKGGNEQFF.

This chain uses TRBV4-3 with TRBJ2-7, with 8 bases lining up with TRBD2. The CDR3 spans 16 residues. The ends lost 0 bases at V and 3 bases at J; junction bases unmatched: 7. Per germline, CDR1 LGHNA and CDR2 YSLEER. CDR3 sequence: CASSQDLQLAVYEQYF. The CDR3 region has the DNA TGCGCCAGCAGCCAAGATCTACAACTAGCGGTCTACGAGCAGTACTTC.

The V call is TRBV11-2, the J call TRBJ2-7; D remains unclear. This CDR3 region has 12 residues. Trimming removed 4 bases from V and 0 bases from J, with 4 bases in between. Germline CDR1 is SGHAT and CDR2 is FQNNGV. The CDR3 reads CASSSSSYEQYF. The CDR3 region has the DNA TGTGCCAGCAGCTCGAGCTCCTACGAGCAGTACTTC.